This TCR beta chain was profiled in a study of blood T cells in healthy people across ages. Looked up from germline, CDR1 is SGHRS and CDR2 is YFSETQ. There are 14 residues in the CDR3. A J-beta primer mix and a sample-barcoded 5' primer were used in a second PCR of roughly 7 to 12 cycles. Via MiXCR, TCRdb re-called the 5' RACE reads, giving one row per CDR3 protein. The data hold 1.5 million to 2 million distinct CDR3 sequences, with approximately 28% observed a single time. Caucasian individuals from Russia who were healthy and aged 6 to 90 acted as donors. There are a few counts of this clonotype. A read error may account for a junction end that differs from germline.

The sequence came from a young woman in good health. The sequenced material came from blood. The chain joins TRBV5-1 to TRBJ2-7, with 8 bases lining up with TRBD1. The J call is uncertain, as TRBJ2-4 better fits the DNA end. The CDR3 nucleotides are TGCGTCAGCAGCTTCGGGCAGGGGGCTAACATTCAGTACTTC. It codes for CVSSFGQGANIQYF.